Listed below are T cell receptor beta chains from one sample, sequenced in a study of blood T cell repertoires in COVID-19. Measured with immunoSEQ multiplex PCR; TCRdb has only the in-frame clones, and not every one. The sample shows roughly 50,000 clones, around 86% of them seen only once. Sequencing used peripheral blood. These receptors came from a woman older than 75 with COVID-19, enrolled during active disease. CDR3s include the opening cysteine and the closing phenylalanine or tryptophan. The D gene is left open where the match is weak. Size values are once, few and many counts, or a class for expanded clones, and some rows have none.

TRBV11-2	TRBD2	TRBJ2-1	-	CASSTTSWGAGHRNEQFF	TGTGCCAGCAGCACCACTTCCTGGGGAGCGGGGCACCGCAATGAGCAGTTCTTC
TRBV2	TRBD2	TRBJ2-3	-	CASSEAPSGVSTDTQYF	TGTGCCAGCAGTGAAGCCCCCAGCGGGGTCAGCACAGATACGCAGTATTTT
TRBV5-1	-	TRBJ2-7	-	CASSLEGRVFSEQYF	TGCGCCAGCAGCTTGGAAGGCAGGGTCTTCTCCGAGCAGTACTTC
TRBV28	TRBD2	TRBJ2-5	-	CASKIGSGMYQETQYF	TGTGCCAGCAAAATAGGTAGCGGGATGTACCAAGAGACCCAGTACTTC
TRBV5-6	-	TRBJ1-1	-	CASSLAREAFF	TGTGCCAGTAGCTTGGCCCGTGAAGCTTTCTTT
TRBV7-8	TRBD1	TRBJ1-4	-	CASSPRTGGTTNEKLFF	TGTGCCAGCAGCCCTAGGACAGGGGGCACTACTAATGAAAAACTGTTTTTT
TRBV6-6	-	TRBJ1-6	-	CASSPEAVDSPLHF	TGTGCCAGCAGCCCCGAGGCGGTAGATTCACCCCTCCACTTT
TRBV19	-	TRBJ2-5	once	CASSIGGALIGGTQYF	TGTGCCAGTAGTATAGGTGGGGCCCTTATAGGCGGGACCCAATACTTC
TRBV6-6	-	TRBJ1-5	-	CASSYSSGASNQPQHF	TGTGCCAGCAGTTACTCGAGCGGGGCCTCCAATCAGCCCCAGCATTTT
TRBV12-3/TRBV12-4	TRBD2	TRBJ2-7	-	CASRTSGLYEQYF	TGTGCCAGCAGAACTAGCGGACTCTACGAGCAGTACTTC
TRBV11-2	TRBD2	TRBJ2-7	once	CASRPRQSLAGVPEQYF	TGTGCCAGCAGACCTCGACAGTCACTAGCGGGAGTGCCCGAGCAGTACTTC
TRBV6-5	TRBD1	TRBJ1-4	-	CASSYSRGHYEKLFF	TGTGCCAGCAGTTACTCTAGGGGGCACTATGAAAAACTGTTTTTT
TRBV5-1	-	TRBJ1-4	-	CASSSSDNEKLFF	TGCGCCAGCAGTTCCAGTGATAATGAAAAACTGTTTTTT
TRBV2	-	TRBJ2-3	-	CASSKTVTTDTQYF	TGTGCCAGCAGCAAAACAGTGACCACAGATACGCAGTATTTT
TRBV3-1/TRBV3-2	-	TRBJ1-4	once	CASSQDRRNEKLFF	TGTGCCAGCAGCCAAGATCGTCGGAATGAAAAACTGTTTTTT
TRBV12-3/TRBV12-4	-	TRBJ2-3	-	CASSFGETDTQYF	TGTGCCAGCAGTTTCGGAGAAACAGATACGCAGTATTTT
TRBV5-1	TRBD1	TRBJ1-3	-	CASSVTGVPSGNTIYF	TGCGCCAGCAGCGTCACAGGGGTACCCTCTGGAAACACCATATATTTT
TRBV5-1	TRBD2	TRBJ2-3	-	CASSFSSGTDTQYF	TGCGCCAGCAGCTTTTCTAGCGGGACAGATACGCAGTATTTT
TRBV7-8	-	TRBJ1-6	-	CASSSSGALTPLHF	TGTGCCAGCAGCTCTTCAGGGGCTTTGACACCCCTCCACTTT
TRBV7-3	-	TRBJ2-7	-	CASSLSRASSYEQYF	TGTGCCAGCAGCTTAAGCAGGGCCAGCTCCTACGAGCAGTACTTC
TRBV19	TRBD2	TRBJ2-3	-	CASSKLTSGRYYTQYF	TGTGCCAGTAGTAAGCTGACTAGCGGGAGGTATTATACGCAGTATTTT
TRBV7-2	-	TRBJ2-2	-	CASKNTGELFF	TGTGCCAGTAAGAACACCGGGGAGCTGTTTTTT
TRBV4-2	TRBD2	TRBJ2-1	once	CASSPTGTSSYNEQFF	TGTGCCAGCAGCCCGACCGGGACTAGCAGCTACAATGAGCAGTTCTTC
TRBV15	-	TRBJ2-2	few	CATSSPQGGTGELFF	TGTGCCACCAGCAGCCCGCAGGGTGGCACCGGGGAGCTGTTTTTT
TRBV5-1	TRBD2	TRBJ2-3	-	CASSLEVGGLAGVQDTQYF	TGCGCCAGCAGCTTGGAGGTCGGGGGACTAGCGGGGGTCCAAGATACGCAGTATTTT
TRBV18	-	TRBJ1-5	-	CASSPRLGGGNQPQHF	TGTGCCAGCTCACCACGACTAGGGGGGGGGAATCAGCCCCAGCATTTT
TRBV5-6	TRBD2	TRBJ2-7	-	CASSLEPSGGFVREQYF	TGTGCCAGCAGCTTGGAACCTAGCGGGGGGTTTGTGCGCGAGCAGTACTTC
TRBV7-2	TRBD1	TRBJ1-4	-	CASSGNRGINEKLFF	TGTGCCAGCAGCGGTAACAGGGGGATTAATGAAAAACTGTTTTTT
TRBV10-1	TRBD2	TRBJ2-2	-	CASSVQGTTYTGELFF	TGCGCCAGCAGTGTACAAGGGACTACCTACACCGGGGAGCTGTTTTTT
TRBV5-1	TRBD1	TRBJ2-1	-	CASSLPTGAAFYNEQFF	TGCGCCAGCAGCTTGCCGACAGGGGCCGCATTCTACAATGAGCAGTTCTTC
TRBV7-9	-	TRBJ2-3	-	CASSLWQNTQYF	TGTGCCAGCAGCTTATGGCAGAATACGCAGTATTTT
TRBV2	TRBD2	TRBJ2-1	-	CATTPGGSHNEQFF	TGTGCCACCACCCCAGGCGGGAGCCACAATGAGCAGTTCTTC
TRBV19	TRBD1	TRBJ1-2	-	CASTSTGEGYTF	TGTGCCAGTACCTCGACAGGGGAAGGCTACACCTTC
TRBV27	-	TRBJ1-5	-	CASSLGGGGAVGSAQHF	TGTGCCAGCAGTTTAGGGGGAGGCGGCGCGGTTGGTTCGGCCCAGCATTTT